These 2 T cell receptor beta chains originate from one sample sequenced in a study of cytomegalovirus exposure and HLA in healthy donors (dated by TCRdb to 2017 to 2019). Receptor amplification or capture employed the immunoSEQ multiplex PCR assay. For the multiplex PCR, a mixture combining 60 forward primers for TCR Vbeta segments and 13 reverse primers for TCR Jbeta segments was used. TCRdb re-hosts the immuneACCESS table, in-frame sequences only. Its copies lack some clones; in the studies checked, an unresolved V gene accounts for under half of them, and the cause for the rest is not known. This sample has under 200,000 clones in its table, and around 77% of those were observed once. The ten largest clones capture roughly 1.5% of the sample. The sample taken for sequencing was PBMCs. These receptor sequences come from a man aged 40-49 years in good health and CMV-seronegative.

The V and J genes are TRBV14 and TRBJ2-5, with 11 bases aligning to TRBD2. The CDR3 is made up of 15 amino acids. Germline V gene sequence: CDR1 SGHDN, CDR2 FVKESK. The V and J ends lost 3 bases and 5 bases, in that order; junction bases with no gene match: 5. The DNA of the CDR3 is TGTGCCAGCAGCCAGAGACTAGCGGGATCCGAGACCCAGTACTTC. This encodes CASSQRLAGSETQYF.

The gene calls are TRBV27 and TRBJ1-1; D is perhaps TRBD1 (6 bases). Per germline, CDR1 MNHEY and CDR2 SMNVEV (reference sequence). The V and J ends lost 3 bases and 7 bases respectively, with 18 bases between them. This CDR3 contains 15 residues. This CDR3 is CASSFGLGDIGEAFF. The CDR3 nucleotides are TGTGCCAGCAGTTTTGGTTTAGGGGACATAGGTGAAGCTTTCTTT.